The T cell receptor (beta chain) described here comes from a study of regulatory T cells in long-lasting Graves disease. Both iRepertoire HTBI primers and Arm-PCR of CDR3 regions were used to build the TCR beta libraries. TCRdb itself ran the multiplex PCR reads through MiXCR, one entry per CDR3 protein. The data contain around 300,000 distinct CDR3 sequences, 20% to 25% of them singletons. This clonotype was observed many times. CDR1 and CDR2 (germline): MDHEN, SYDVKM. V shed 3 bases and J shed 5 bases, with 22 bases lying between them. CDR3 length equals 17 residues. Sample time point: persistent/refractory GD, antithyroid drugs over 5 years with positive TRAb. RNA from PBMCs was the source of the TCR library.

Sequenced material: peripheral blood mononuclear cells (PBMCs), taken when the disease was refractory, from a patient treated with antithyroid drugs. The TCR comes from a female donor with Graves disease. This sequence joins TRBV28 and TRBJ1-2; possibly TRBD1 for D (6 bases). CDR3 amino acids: CASSFPRGARGAYGYTF. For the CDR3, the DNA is TGTGCCAGCAGTTTCCCTAGGGGGGCCCGGGGAGCTTATGGCTACACCTTC.